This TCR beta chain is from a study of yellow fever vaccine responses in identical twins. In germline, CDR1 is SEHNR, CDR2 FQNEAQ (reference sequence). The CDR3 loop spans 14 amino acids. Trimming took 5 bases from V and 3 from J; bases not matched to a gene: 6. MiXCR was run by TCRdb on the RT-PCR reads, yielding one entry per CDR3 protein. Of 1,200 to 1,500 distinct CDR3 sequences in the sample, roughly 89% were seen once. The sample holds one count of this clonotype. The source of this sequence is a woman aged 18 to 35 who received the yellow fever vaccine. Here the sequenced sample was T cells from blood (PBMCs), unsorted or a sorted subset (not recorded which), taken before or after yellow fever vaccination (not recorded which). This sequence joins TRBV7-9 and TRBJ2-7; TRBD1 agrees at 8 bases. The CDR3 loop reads CASSNRDRYYEQYF. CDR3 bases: TGTGCCAGCAGCAACCGGGACAGGTACTACGAGCAGTACTTC.